These 20 T cell receptor beta chains were all obtained from the same sample, sequenced in a study of PD-L1 blockade in urothelial cancer. Clones were sequenced by immunoSEQ multiplex PCR, and TCRdb holds only the in-frame ones, with some missing. The repertoire consists of 70,000 or so clones, with around 90% occurring once and the leading ten covering over 4%. Time point indicated: pretreatment peripheral blood. The source material was PBMCs, sampled around atezolizumab (anti-PD-L1) treatment. These TCRs come from a man between 65 and 85 years old with urothelial cancer.

V gene TRBV18 combines with J gene TRBJ2-5, with 10 bases identical to TRBD2. The CDR3 consists of 17 residues. Germline V gene data show CDR1 as KGHSH and CDR2 as LQKENI. With 3 bases clipped from V and 1 base from J, the junction kept 8 bases outside the gene matches. The CDR3 sequence is CASSPRTSGVSQETQYF. CDR3 DNA sequence: TGTGCCAGCTCACCTAGGACTAGCGGAGTAAGCCAAGAGACCCAGTACTTC. Full variable domain (remainder filled in from reference TRBV18 and TRBJ2-5): NAGVMQNPRHLVRRRGQEARLRCSPMKGHSHVYWYRQLPEEGLKFMVYLQKENIIDESGMPKERFSAEFPKEGPSILRIQQVVRGDSAAYFCASSPRTSGVSQETQYFGPGTRLLVL.

This rearrangement joins TRBV7-6 to TRBJ2-2, with 10 nucleotides matching TRBD1. This CDR3 spans 16 amino acids. The V gene's germline CDR1 is SGHVS and CDR2 FNYEAQ. V lost 5 bases, J lost 2 bases, and 5 bases stayed unmatched. CDR3 sequence: CASSRETGGNTGELFF. Here the CDR3 DNA reads TGTGCCAGCAGCCGAGAGACAGGGGGCAACACCGGGGAGCTGTTTTTT.

The gene calls are TRBV4-1 and TRBJ2-2; 9 bases are shared with TRBD2. The germline CDR1 and CDR2 sequences are MGHRA and YSYEKL. The V segment lost 2 bases and the J segment 7 bases; nucleotides outside the gene matches: 11. This CDR3 contains 17 residues. The CDR3 reads CASSQRSSGSRDGELFF. CDR3 DNA: TGCGCCAGCAGCCAAAGGAGTAGCGGGAGTCGGGACGGGGAGCTGTTTTTT.

This clone occurred once. This sequence joins TRBV7-6 and TRBJ2-1; 9 bases map to TRBD2. Germline V gene lookup returns CDR1 SGHVS and CDR2 FNYEAQ. The CDR3 is made up of 16 amino acids. With V trimmed by 1 base and J by 8 bases, 9 bases remained unmatched. CDR3 nucleotides: TGTGCCAGCAGCTTAGGATCCGCGGGGGGGGGAGATGAGCAGTTCTTC. As protein: CASSLGSAGGGDEQFF.

The chain is built from TRBV13 and TRBJ1-2; D is unclear. The CDR3 is 14 amino acids. The germline V gene encodes CDR1 PRHDT and CDR2 FYEKMQ (reference sequence). V lost 4 bases and J lost 3, with 12 bases in between. The CDR3 DNA follows: TGTGCCAGCAGCTCCCCCGGGTCCTACTATGGCTACACCTTC. Protein sequence: CASSSPGSYYGYTF.

This sequence joins TRBV6-1 and TRBJ1-2; D might be TRBD1 (6 bases). Germline V gene lookup returns CDR1 MNHNS and CDR2 SASEGT. The CDR3 sequence is 14 residues long. The V and J ends lost 5 bases and 3 bases respectively, with 13 bases between them. CDR3 sequence: CASSSTWTDYGYTF. The CDR3 DNA reads TGTGCCAGCAGTTCTACCTGGACAGACTATGGCTACACCTTC.

The rearrangement joins TRBV5-1 to TRBJ2-1; 9 bases map to TRBD2. From germline, CDR1 is SGHRS and CDR2 YFSETQ. This CDR3 has 15 amino acids. V shed 3 bases, J shed 4 bases, and the junction held 5 bases outside the gene matches. This CDR3 reads CASSSSGTTYNEQFF. Written as DNA, the CDR3 is TGCGCCAGCAGCTCTAGCGGGACCACATACAATGAGCAGTTCTTC.

Notes on this clone: At one boundary the junction diverges from the germline segment, which might be a read error. The V and J genes are TRBV13 and TRBJ2-7; 11 positions agree with TRBD2. Germline CDR1 reads PRHDT; CDR2 reads FYEKMQ (reference sequence). This CDR3 contains 14 residues. Here the CDR3 DNA reads TGTGCCAGCAGCCTAGGACTAGCGGGCGCGTCGGAGTACTTC. Amino acids: CASSLGLAGASEYF.

The V call is TRBV19, the J call TRBJ2-7; D call uncertain. This CDR3 region has 15 residues. CDR1 is LNHDA, CDR2 SQIVND, per germline (reference sequence). The V and J ends lost 3 bases and 0 bases respectively, with 12 bases between them. The CDR3 DNA reads as TGTGCCAGTAGTATCTTTGGTGGCAACTCCTACGAGCAGTACTTC. This encodes CASSIFGGNSYEQYF. Looking up the rest from reference TRBV19 and TRBJ2-7 gives the full variable domain: DGGITQSPKYLFRKEGQNVTLSCEQNLNHDAMYWYRQDPGQGLRLIYYSQIVNDFQKGDIAEGYSVSREKKESFPLTVTSAQKNPTAFYLCASSIFGGNSYEQYFGPGTRLTVT.

The chain uses TRBV18 and TRBJ2-5; unclear D gene. The CDR3 is 15 residues long. Trimming shortened V by 0 bases and J by 1 base, and 9 bases separated the two germline ends. Germline CDR1 is KGHSH and CDR2 is LQKENI. The CDR3 loop is CASSPPMRSQETQYF. In nucleotides, the CDR3 is TGTGCCAGCTCACCACCGATGCGTAGCCAAGAGACCCAGTACTTC.

The V call is TRBV6-6, the J call TRBJ1-5; D call uncertain. Germline-derived CDR1 and CDR2 are MNHNY and SVGAGI (reference sequence). The ends were cut back, 4 bases at V and 5 bases at J, with 9 bases in the middle. The CDR3 loop spans 13 amino acids. CDR3 sequence reads: CASSLGSDQPQHF. The CDR3 coding sequence is TGTGCCAGCAGTTTGGGCTCCGATCAGCCCCAGCATTTT.

This chain joins TRBV5-1 and TRBJ2-1; D uncertain. Germline loops: CDR1 SGHRS, CDR2 YFSETQ. The CDR3 extends over 18 amino acids. V shed 2 bases and J shed 1 base, with 19 bases lying between them. CDR3 residues: CASSFRVRGAYSYNEQFF. In nucleotides, the CDR3 is TGCGCCAGCAGCTTCCGGGTTAGAGGAGCTTATTCCTACAATGAGCAGTTCTTC. The complete variable domain, with remaining parts taken from reference TRBV5-1 and TRBJ2-1, reads KAGVTQTPRYLIKTRGQQVTLSCSPISGHRSVSWYQQTPGQGLQFLFEYFSETQRNKGNFPGRFSGRQFSNSRSEMNVSTLELGDSALYLCASSFRVRGAYSYNEQFFGPGTRLTVL.

The chain recombines TRBV30 with TRBJ2-1, with a tentative D call TRBD2 (5 bases). Looked up from germline, CDR1 is GTSNPN and CDR2 is SVGIG (reference sequence). There are 12 residues in the CDR3. Trimming took 2 bases from V and 8 from J, leaving 10 bases between them. Written as DNA, the CDR3 is TGTGCCTGGAGTCGGGGTAGCGATGAGCAGTTCTTC. Protein product: CAWSRGSDEQFF.

The V and J genes are TRBV5-4 and TRBJ1-1; a weak D match, TRBD1 (5 bases). The V gene lost 3 bases and the J gene lost 6 bases, with 15 bases spanning the gap. CDR1 and CDR2 from the germline V gene are SGHNT and YYREEE (reference sequence). This CDR3 spans 14 amino acids. In nucleotides, the CDR3 is TGTGCCAGCAGCTACGGAACAGGAATCCCTGAAGCTTTCTTT. It translates to CASSYGTGIPEAFF.

The chain is built from TRBV30 and TRBJ2-5; maybe TRBD2 (6 bases). This CDR3 is 16 amino acids long. The germline V and J ends were trimmed by 1 base and 5 bases, with 20 bases remaining between them. Germline loops: CDR1 GTSNPN, CDR2 SVGIG (reference sequence). As DNA, the CDR3 is TGTGCCTGGAGTGCCACGTCCGGGAGTGGTTTGGAGACCCAGTACTTC. Amino acids: CAWSATSGSGLETQYF.

The V call is TRBV19, the J call TRBJ2-6; TRBD1 aligns across 11 bases. Germline CDR1 and CDR2: LNHDA and SQIVND (reference sequence). The CDR3 is 16 amino acids. V lost 7 bases to trimming and J lost 3 bases; unmatched junction nucleotides: 5. CDR3 amino acids: CASKGDRGNGANVLTF. CDR3 sequence (DNA): TGTGCCAGTAAGGGGGACAGGGGGAATGGGGCCAACGTCCTGACTTTC.

The rearrangement links TRBV10-1 to TRBJ2-2; D ambiguous. V lost 4 bases and J lost 0, with 9 bases in between. Germline V gene lookup returns CDR1 WNHNN and CDR2 SYGVQD (reference sequence). CDR3 length equals 15 residues. The CDR3 spells CASSVATANTGELFF. The CDR3 nucleotides read TGCGCCAGCAGTGTTGCCACAGCGAACACCGGGGAGCTGTTTTTT.

This chain links TRBV6-5 with TRBJ2-2; 7 positions agree with TRBD2. This CDR3 spans 15 amino acids. The trim removed 5 bases at V and 1 base at J, leaving 4 bases unmatched. Per germline, CDR1 MNHEY and CDR2 SVGAGI. The CDR3 spells CASSRAGLNTGELFF. The DNA for the CDR3 is TGTGCCAGCAGTCGAGCGGGACTGAACACCGGGGAGCTGTTTTTT.

The chain links TRBV29-1 to TRBJ1-2; TRBD1 matches 11 bases. Losses at the gene ends were 7 bases for V and 5 bases for J; bases not matched to a gene: 3. The CDR3 consists of 12 residues. Germline V gives CDR1 SQVTM, CDR2 ANQGSEA. Here the CDR3 DNA reads TGCAGCGCTGGGGACAGGGGGTATGGCTACACCTTC. It is translated as CSAGDRGYGYTF.

This chain connects TRBV5-6 to TRBJ2-1, with a weak D call TRBD1 (5 bases). Trimming removed 0 bases from V and 3 bases from J, with 10 bases in between. The CDR3 has 15 amino acids. From germline, CDR1 is SGHDT and CDR2 YYEEEE. In nucleotides, the CDR3 is TGTGCCAGCAGCTTGGGCAGGGCGATCTACAATGAGCAGTTCTTC. The encoded protein is CASSLGRAIYNEQFF. Using reference TRBV5-6 and TRBJ2-1 for the parts outside the CDR3, the full variable domain is DAGVTQSPTHLIKTRGQQVTLRCSPKSGHDTVSWYQQALGQGPQFIFQYYEEEERQRGNFPDRFSGHQFPNYSSELNVNALLLGDSALYLCASSLGRAIYNEQFFGPGTRLTVL.